Listed here is a single T cell receptor (beta chain). What it recognizes is unknown. The PCR made use of 60 Vbeta and 13 Jbeta primers. The repertoire was sequenced with immunoSEQ multiplex PCR; TCRdb's copy has only in-frame clones and lacks some. The data contain some 120,000 clones, about 80% of them seen just once; the ten biggest clones take up 7% to 9.5%. V lost 3 bases and J lost 1, with 9 bases in between. CDR3 length: 14 residues. Per germline, CDR1 MNHEY and CDR2 SMNVEV (reference sequence). The data originate from a study of cytomegalovirus exposure and HLA in healthy donors. Study conclusions and caveats: In all likelihood, a cluster of highly shared sequence variants was a sequencing artifact.

Sequencing input: PBMCs. The receptor comes from a man aged 25 to 40 in good health and CMV-seropositive. This sequence joins TRBV27 and TRBJ1-1; maybe TRBD1 (5 bases). This CDR3 is CASSFSTENTEAFF. The CDR3 DNA sequence: TGTGCCAGCAGTTTTTCGACAGAGAACACTGAAGCTTTCTTT.